This TCR beta chain stems from a study of blood T cell repertoires in COVID-19 (dated by TCRdb to between 2020 and 2021). About the study as a whole: Collaborator samples came from the United States, Italy and Spain and covered acute and convalescent phases of COVID-19. The material from the prospective study consisted of cDNA or gDNA derived from T cells, B-cell-depleted T cells, or PBMCs. Deeply sampled blood TCRbeta repertoires from subjects exposed to, actively infected with, or recovered from COVID-19 were included in the dataset. The repertoires were released in a freely available public database meant as a resource for research on the immune response to SARS-CoV-2. The samples were drawn from the first 160 participants of the ongoing ImmuneRACE study and from 1,254 subjects provided by 6 global collaborators. Sample metadata almost always included a de-identified subject ID, COVID-19 status, age in years and sex. Where available, HLA class I and class II types were taken from metadata supplied by the sample provider and were not determined by assay-based typing. Broad study findings and their caveats: The quantity of clinical and demographic metadata differed by source and by participant and was supplied without curation.

The germline V gene yields SGHTA for CDR1 and FQGNSA for CDR2. V is clipped by 5 bases and J by 3 bases, and the sequence between their germline boundaries is 16 bases long. From the cysteine up to the phenylalanine, the CDR3 has a length of 15 residues. The DNA shown is the 45-base CDR3, in frame from base 1. The immunoSEQ Assay, a bias-controlled multiplex PCR, was used to amplify TCRbeta CDR3 regions from genomic DNA. The published analysis was carried out like this. The number of nucleated cells in each sample was estimated from the amplification of reference gene primers within the assay. Sequence reads were collapsed and filtered to measure the absolute abundance of every unique TCRbeta CDR3 rearrangement. Productive Simpson clonality was computed per sample as the square root of Simpson's diversity index over productive rearrangements. TCRdb obtained this table from immuneACCESS and retained in-frame rearrangements with V and J assigned. These tables miss some clones; where compared with another copy, unresolved V genes account for less than half of the shortfall, and the remainder is unexplained. V and J calls and clone size are those listed in that table; D and trimming were worked out from the DNA. Counted in this sample were about 110,000 clones; around 89% of them appeared once. Together, the top ten hold around 7% of the sample.

The collaborating institutions used their own protocols to collect whole blood in K2EDTA tubes. For TCRbeta analysis, collaborator samples were shipped as frozen whole blood, as isolated PBMCs, or as DNA extracted from either sample type. With respect to this clone: The clone's antigen remains unknown. No base-level quality is on record; no much larger clone is a single base apart.

The sequence was obtained from a man aged 45 to 65 with active or convalescent COVID-19. The chain uses TRBV7-2 and TRBJ1-2, with TRBD1 tentatively as D gene (5 bases match). The sequenced sample was peripheral blood. The CDR3 region: CASSPSVGGDYGYTF. The base sequence is TGTGCCAGCAGCCCGTCAGTGGGGGGTGACTATGGCTACACCTTC.